Presented here are 9 T cell receptor beta chains from one specimen sequenced in a study of cytomegalovirus exposure and HLA in healthy donors. 13 Jbeta primers and 60 Vbeta primers were used for the PCR. The table came from immunoSEQ multiplex PCR; TCRdb's copy has only in-frame clones and leaves some out. The repertoire table contains approximately 110,000 clones. The sample was PBMCs. Receptors originate from a man between 18 and 29 years old in good health and CMV-seronegative.

The chain employs TRBV11-2 and TRBJ2-7; 11 bases line up with TRBD2. Trimming at V came to 5 bases and at J to 4 bases, leaving 13 bases not matched to a gene. This CDR3 is built from 17 residues. Germline values: CDR1 SGHAT, CDR2 FQNNGV. CDR3 sequence (DNA): TGTGCCAGCAGCCGCGCAGTTACTAGCGGGAGCGGTTACGAGCAGTACTTC. Translated: CASSRAVTSGSGYEQYF.

The chain employs TRBV18 and TRBJ1-5; possible D gene TRBD1, 5 bases. Deletions cut 2 bases from V and 5 bases from J, with 10 bases between. Germline loops: CDR1 KGHSH, CDR2 LQKENI. The CDR3 is 14 residues long. The CDR3 spells CASSPGGIDQPQHF. The CDR3 region has the DNA TGTGCCAGCTCACCAGGGGGGATCGATCAGCCCCAGCATTTT.

The V gene is TRBV6-6, the J gene TRBJ1-5; D is ambiguous. Per germline, CDR1 MNHNY and CDR2 SVGAGI (reference sequence). The V gene lost 7 bases and the J gene lost 6 bases, with 19 bases spanning the gap. This CDR3 is built from 15 residues. The CDR3 sequence is CASNPGREGSQPQHF. The CDR3 nucleotides are TGTGCCAGCAACCCGGGAAGGGAAGGAAGTCAGCCCCAGCATTTT.

The chain employs TRBV5-1 and TRBJ1-1; D perhaps matches TRBD1 (6 bases). Trimming cost V 0 bases and J 8 bases, with 20 bases left between them. This CDR3 contains 16 residues. Germline CDR1 reads SGHRS; CDR2 reads YFSETQ. The DNA of the CDR3 is TGCGCCAGCAGCTTGGGTTATGGGGGCGCGAATTTAGAAGCTTTCTTT. Amino acid sequence: CASSLGYGGANLEAFF.

The CDR3, as DNA: TGCGCCAGCAGCACGACAGGGGTCGGGGCCAACGTCCTGACTTTC. Translating it yields CASSTTGVGANVLTF. The chain is built from TRBV5-1 and TRBJ2-6; 8 nucleotides align to TRBD1. The CDR3 sequence is 15 residues long. V lost 4 bases and J lost 4; bases outside the gene matches: 4. Per germline, CDR1 SGHRS and CDR2 YFSETQ. Based on the CDR3 plus reference TRBV5-1 and TRBJ2-6, the full variable domain is KAGVTQTPRYLIKTRGQQVTLSCSPISGHRSVSWYQQTPGQGLQFLFEYFSETQRNKGNFPGRFSGRQFSNSRSEMNVSTLELGDSALYLCASSTTGVGANVLTFGAGSRLTVL.

The CDR3 loop reads CASSEFRGSNTGELFF. CDR3 nucleotide sequence: TGTGCCAGCAGTGAATTCAGGGGGAGTAACACCGGGGAGCTGTTTTTT. The chain recombines TRBV25-1 with TRBJ2-2, with TRBD1 identical over 7 bases. Germline trimming cut 1 base from V and 2 bases from J; bases unmatched to any gene: 4. The CDR3 spans 16 residues. Germline CDR1 is MGHDK and CDR2 is SYGVNS.

The chain employs TRBV4-2 and TRBJ1-5, with D hard to call. The CDR3 totals 16 residues. Trimming cost V 0 bases and J 4 bases, with 13 bases left between them. Germline CDR1 is LGHNA and CDR2 is YNFKEQ. The CDR3 DNA reads as TGTGCCAGCAGCCAAGAGGCGACGGGTGTTAATCAGCCCCAGCATTTT. Protein: CASSQEATGVNQPQHF.

The chain joins TRBV4-1 to TRBJ1-6, with 9 bases that match TRBD1. CDR1 and CDR2 (germline): MGHRA, YSYEKL. The CDR3 contains 16 residues. Germline trimming cut 4 bases from V and 7 bases from J; bases unmatched to any gene: 8. The CDR3 DNA reads as TGCGCCAGCAGCCCAGGACAGGGGCCGAACAATTCACCCCTCCACTTT. Its translation: CASSPGQGPNNSPLHF.

The chain couples TRBV11-2 to TRBJ2-1; the match to TRBD2 covers 10 bases. J was trimmed by 7 bases and V by 5 bases; bases with no gene match: 5. There are 14 residues in the CDR3. The V gene's germline CDR1 is SGHAT and CDR2 FQNNGV. The CDR3 spells CASSTSGNRNEQFF. CDR3 nucleotides: TGTGCCAGCAGCACTAGCGGGAATCGGAATGAGCAGTTCTTC.